The source of this T cell receptor (beta chain) is a study of regulatory T cells in long-lasting Graves disease. Per germline, CDR1 SNHLY and CDR2 FYNNEI. The CDR3 is made up of 20 amino acids. With 0 bases clipped from V and 1 base from J, the junction kept 12 bases outside the gene matches. This clonotype was counted only a few times. Its antigen is currently unknown. Through Arm-PCR of CDR3 regions and iRepertoire HTBI primers, TCR beta libraries were built. In TCRdb, the multiplex PCR reads were re-called with MiXCR into one record per CDR3 protein. Of about 450,000 distinct CDR3 sequences in the sample, about a quarter are singletons; the top ten hold roughly a quarter. Overall study results and limits: Whereas new patients shared 800 to 1,000 public clonotypes, persistent patients shared more, at some 2,700. The study found TRBV28, TRBJ1-2 and TRBJ2-5 favored in persistent disease.

Time point given: persistent/refractory GD, antithyroid drugs over 5 years with positive TRAb. From RNA extracted from PBMCs, the TCR library was made. Doctors identified Graves' disease using the American Thyroid Association guidelines. EDTA tubes held 7 to 9 milliliters of peripheral blood from each patient. This chain uses TRBV2 with TRBJ2-6; 7 nucleotides agree with TRBD1. This TCR derives from a female donor with Graves disease. The sample in question was peripheral blood mononuclear cells (PBMCs), obtained when the disease was refractory, from a patient treated with antithyroid drugs. The CDR3 DNA reads TGTGCCAGCAGTGAAGCGCTGAAGGGGGCGCGAAGATCTGGGGCCAACGTCCTGACTTTC. Its translation is CASSEALKGARRSGANVLTF.